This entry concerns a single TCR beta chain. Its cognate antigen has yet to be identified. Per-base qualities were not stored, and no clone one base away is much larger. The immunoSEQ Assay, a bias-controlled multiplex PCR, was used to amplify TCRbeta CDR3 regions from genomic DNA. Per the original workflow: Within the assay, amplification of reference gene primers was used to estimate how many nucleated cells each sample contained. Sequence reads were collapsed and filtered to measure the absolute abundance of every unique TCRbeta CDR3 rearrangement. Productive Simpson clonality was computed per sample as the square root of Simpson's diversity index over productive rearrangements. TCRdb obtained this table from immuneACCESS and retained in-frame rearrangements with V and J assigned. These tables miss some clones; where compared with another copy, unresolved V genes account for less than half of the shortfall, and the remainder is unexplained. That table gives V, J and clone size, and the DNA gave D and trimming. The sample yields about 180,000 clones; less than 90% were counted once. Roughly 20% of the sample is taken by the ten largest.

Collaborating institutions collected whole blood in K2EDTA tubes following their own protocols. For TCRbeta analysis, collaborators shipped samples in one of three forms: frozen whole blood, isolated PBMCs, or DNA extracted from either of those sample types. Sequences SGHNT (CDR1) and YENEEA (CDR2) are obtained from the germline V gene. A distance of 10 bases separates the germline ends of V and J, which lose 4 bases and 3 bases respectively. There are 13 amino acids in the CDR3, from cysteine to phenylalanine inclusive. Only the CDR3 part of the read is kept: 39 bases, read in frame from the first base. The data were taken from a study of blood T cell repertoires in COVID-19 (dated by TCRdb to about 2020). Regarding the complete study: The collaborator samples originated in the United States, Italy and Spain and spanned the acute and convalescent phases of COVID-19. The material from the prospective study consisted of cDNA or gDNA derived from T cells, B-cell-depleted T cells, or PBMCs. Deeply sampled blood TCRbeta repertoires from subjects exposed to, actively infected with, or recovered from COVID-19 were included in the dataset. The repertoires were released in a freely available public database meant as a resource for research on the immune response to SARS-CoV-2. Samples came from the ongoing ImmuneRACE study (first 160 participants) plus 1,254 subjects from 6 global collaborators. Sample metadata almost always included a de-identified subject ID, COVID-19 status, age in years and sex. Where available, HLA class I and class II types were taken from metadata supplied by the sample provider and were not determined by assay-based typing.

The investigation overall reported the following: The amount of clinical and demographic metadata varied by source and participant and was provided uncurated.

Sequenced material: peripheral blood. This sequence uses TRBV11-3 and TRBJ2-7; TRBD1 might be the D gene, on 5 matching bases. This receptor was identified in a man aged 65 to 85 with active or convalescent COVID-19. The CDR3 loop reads CASSSDTFYEQYF. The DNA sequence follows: TGTGCCAGCAGCTCGGACACCTTCTACGAGCAGTACTTC.